This T cell receptor beta chain appears in the sequencing data of a study of beta chain features in type 1 diabetes. Germline V lookup: CDR1 MDHEN, CDR2 SYDVKM. This CDR3 is 14 amino acids long. Trimming cost V 2 bases and J 6 bases; bases outside gene matches: 6. Comment on this clone: Its antigen is unidentified.

Points from the study as a whole: TCRB CDR3s from Type 1 diabetes patients were moderately but significantly shorter in all four CD4+ subsets. In these data, an HLA type influence on TCRB rearrangement remained unresolved.

The sequenced template was cDNA made from the entire isolated RNA. Using immunoSEQ multiplex PCR, the repertoire was profiled, and TCRdb retains in-frame clones only, with some absent. The sample consists of 130,000 to 150,000 clones, approximately 52% of them appearing once. The sequenced sample was Tregs from blood. The chain joins TRBV28 to TRBJ1-2; 7 bases line up with TRBD1. The TCR sequence derives from a man younger than 30 in good health. DNA for the CDR3: TGTGCCAGCAGTTTAATATACAGGGGTAATGGCTACACCTTC. Translation: CASSLIYRGNGYTF.